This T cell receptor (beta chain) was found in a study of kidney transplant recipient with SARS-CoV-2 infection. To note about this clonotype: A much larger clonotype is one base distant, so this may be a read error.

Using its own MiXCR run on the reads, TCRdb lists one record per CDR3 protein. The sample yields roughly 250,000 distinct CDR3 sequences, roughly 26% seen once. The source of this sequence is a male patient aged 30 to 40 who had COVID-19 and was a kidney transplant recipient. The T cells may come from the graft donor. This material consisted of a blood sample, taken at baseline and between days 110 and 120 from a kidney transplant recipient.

CDR3: CASSEGGGGNCGYTF. The CDR3 bases are TGTGCCAGCAGTGAAGGAGGTGGGGGGAACTGTGGCTACACCTTC. The chain uses TRBV6-1 and TRBJ1-2; maybe TRBD1 (5 bases). The length of the CDR3 is 15 residues. Germline CDR1 is MNHNS and CDR2 is SASEGT.